One T cell receptor beta chain is described in this entry. Antigen unknown. Original methodology: With immunoSEQ giving junction-only sequences and no quality scores, filtering differed. Clones were read by immunoSEQ multiplex PCR, and TCRdb kept only the in-frame ones, dropping some. The DNA gave D and trimming, while V, J and clone size come from that table. The sample contains hundreds of thousands of clones, nearly 95% of which appear only once. The entry originates in a study of shared clonotypes between healthy human individuals. Across the study: Researchers drew samples from a couple of women and a few men aged 18 to 49. CD4 naive cells filled three plates per donor, CD4 memory three, CD8 naive two and CD8 memory one. Study results and caveats: Limitation of the genetic and exposure-history diversity represented came from the few donors.

Only CD45RO-negative cells positively selected for CCR7 counted as naive CD8 cells, so terminally differentiated effector memory CD45RA+ cells were excluded. V was cut by 3 bases and J by 0 bases, with 15 bases left in between. Germline V gene sequence: CDR1 SGHKS, CDR2 YYEKEE (reference sequence). The CDR3 has 16 amino acids. The chain joins TRBV5-5 to TRBJ1-1; possibly TRBD1 for D (6 bases). Input material: naive CD8+ T cells sorted from blood. This clonotype was sampled from a man younger than 45 in good health. The DNA for the CDR3 is TGTGCCAGCAGCTACAGGGAAAATGTGATGAACACTGAAGCTTTCTTT. Translation gives CASSYRENVMNTEAFF.